This T cell receptor (beta chain) comes out of a study of T-cell reconstitution after alpha-beta-depleted transplantation in children. General study results and limits: Several hundred expanded graft clones reportedly supplied alpha-beta T cells about two months after transplant.

Germline V gene lookup returns CDR1 SGHAT and CDR2 FQNNGV. This CDR3 is 13 amino acids long. Trimming stripped 3 bases from V and 3 bases from J, with 9 bases between. This clonotype was observed a handful of times. Its target is not known. Researchers prepared the TCRbeta library using unique molecular identifiers, the study reports. TCRdb recomputed calls from the PCR reads with MiXCR, one row per CDR3 protein. Here the sample spans around 230,000 distinct CDR3 sequences, under 20% being singletons. The TCR was taken from a male patient between 2 and 10 years old who had a stem cell transplant for acute lymphoblastic leukemia, so the T cells may come from the graft donor. The J gene is TRBJ2-7, the V gene TRBV11-2; a weak D match, TRBD1 (5 bases). The sequences come from PBMCs, mostly from graft donor cells, collected 360 days after TCRalphabeta/CD19-depleted stem cell transplant. In nucleotides, the CDR3 is TGTGCCAGCAGCTTGGACACCATCTACGAGCAGTACTTC. Residues: CASSLDTIYEQYF. The full variable domain, rest sourced from reference TRBV11-2 and TRBJ2-7, is EAGVAQSPRYKIIEKRQSVAFWCNPISGHATLYWYQQILGQGPKLLIQFQNNGVVDDSQLPKDRFSAERLKGVDSTLKIQPAKLEDSAVYLCASSLDTIYEQYFGPGTRLTVT.